What follows describes a single T cell receptor beta chain. This sample was included in a study of blood T cells in healthy people across ages. Study summary: With template switching, about one barcoded beta molecule was captured per two T cells.

This CDR3 region has 13 residues. The V end lost 1 base, the J end lost 6 bases, and 11 bases lay between the germline ends. Germline CDR1 is SGHTS and CDR2 is YDEGEE. A second about 7 to 11 cycle PCR used barcoded and J-beta primers. TCRdb called the 5' RACE reads again in MiXCR, with one record for every CDR3 protein. Seen here are hundreds of thousands of distinct CDR3 sequences, more than 20% observed once, and the top ten hold roughly 3.6%. The clonotype comes from a man in his 70s in good health. J is TRBJ2-7 and V is TRBV5-8; D remains unclear. What was sequenced was blood. CDR3 in DNA: TGTGCCAGCAGCTTGTCGGGCAGTCGCGAGCAGTACTTC. Its translation is CASSLSGSREQYF.